The 21 T cell receptor beta chains reported below all come from one sample, sequenced in a study of OX40 agonist ivuxolimab in advanced cancers. Repertoires were generated with immunoSEQ multiplex PCR, while TCRdb's copy carries only in-frame clones and drops some. The sample lists some 100,000 clones; 75% to 95% were seen once. This material consisted of CD4+ or CD8+ T cells sorted from blood, taken in a trial of the OX40 agonist ivuxolimab. The receptors originated from an adult with an advanced solid tumor such as melanoma, head and neck, liver or kidney cancer.

V and J are TRBV2 and TRBJ2-1; 9 bases are shared with TRBD1. Germline lookup yields CDR1 SNHLY and CDR2 FYNNEI. Trimming took 10 bases from V and 9 from J; bases not matched to a gene: 7. CDR3 size: 12 residues. DNA for the CDR3: TGTGCCACCAAACAGGGGGCGCGTGAGCAGTTCTTC. Its translation is CATKQGAREQFF.

The V call is TRBV2, the J call TRBJ2-7; D is ambiguous. Deletions cut 4 bases from V and 1 base from J, with 8 bases between. Germline lookup yields CDR1 SNHLY and CDR2 FYNNEI. This CDR3 is built from 13 residues. The CDR3 bases are TGTGCCAGCAGTGTGGCTCGTTCCTACGAGCAGTACTTC. Translation gives CASSVARSYEQYF.

V usage is TRBV19 and J usage is TRBJ1-1, with 8 bases fitting TRBD1. From germline, CDR1 is LNHDA and CDR2 SQIVND (reference sequence). CDR3 length: 13 amino acids. V gave up 4 bases and J gave up 10 bases; unmatched junction bases: 8. The CDR3 sequence: CASSTGQARGAFF. The CDR3 DNA is TGTGCCAGTAGTACGGGACAGGCGAGGGGAGCTTTCTTT.

The gene calls are TRBV6-5 and TRBJ2-1; TRBD2 agrees at 9 bases. The CDR3 contains 16 residues. Germline V gives CDR1 MNHEY, CDR2 SVGAGI. V lost 4 bases, J lost 6 bases, and 10 bases stayed unmatched. The CDR3 here is CASSSPSGTLFNEQFF. The DNA for the CDR3 is TGTGCCAGCAGTTCGCCTAGCGGGACCCTCTTCAATGAGCAGTTCTTC.

This clone was detected only a few times. Here the CDR3 reads CASRVQINNEQFF. CDR3 nucleotides: TGTGCCAGCAGAGTACAGATCAACAATGAGCAGTTCTTC. The chain recombines TRBV7-2 with TRBJ2-1; D unclear. The germline V and J ends were trimmed by 6 bases and 5 bases, with 11 bases remaining between them. CDR1 SGHTA and CDR2 FQGNSA come from the germline V gene. This CDR3 is built from 13 residues.

The chain employs TRBV4-3 and TRBJ2-3; TRBD2 aligns across 13 bases. With 0 bases clipped from V and 6 bases from J, the junction kept 3 bases outside the gene matches. The CDR3 is 16 residues long. In germline, CDR1 is LGHNA, CDR2 YSLEER. CDR3 sequence (DNA): TGCGCCAGCAGCCAAGAACTAGCGGGAGGGTCCGATACGCAGTATTTT. Amino acids: CASSQELAGGSDTQYF.

The V and J genes are TRBV10-3 and TRBJ2-7; 9 bases are shared with TRBD1. V dropped 6 bases and J dropped 3; count of bases not matched to a gene: 3. CDR1 and CDR2 (germline): ENHRY, SYGVKD. The CDR3 spans 13 residues. For the CDR3, the DNA is TGTGCCATCAGCTTGACAGGGGGCTACGAGCAGTACTTC. As protein: CAISLTGGYEQYF.

The chain links TRBV7-9 to TRBJ2-4; perhaps D is TRBD1 or TRBD2 (6 bases each). Germline CDR1 is SEHNR and CDR2 is FQNEAQ (reference sequence). V dropped 3 bases and J dropped 1 base, with 13 bases sitting between them. The CDR3 covers 16 residues. CDR3 loop: CASSFGGALAKNIQYF. In DNA, the CDR3 is TGTGCCAGCAGCTTCGGGGGCGCTCTGGCCAAAAACATTCAGTACTTC.

As regards this clone: The sample contains more than one DNA sequence encoding this CDR3. The V gene is TRBV18, the J gene TRBJ2-7; 9 bases agree with TRBD1. Germline V lookup: CDR1 KGHSH, CDR2 LQKENI. The CDR3 covers 14 residues. Trimming at V came to 3 bases and at J to 2 bases, leaving 2 bases not matched to a gene. The DNA of the CDR3 is TGTGCCAGCTCACCGAGACAGGGGGCCTACGAGCAGTACTTC. Protein: CASSPRQGAYEQYF.

This chain links TRBV6-1 with TRBJ1-2; D is ambiguous. Germline assignment: CDR1 MNHNS and CDR2 SASEGT. The CDR3 has 11 amino acids. Trimming stripped 3 bases from V and 6 bases from J, with 5 bases between. As DNA, the CDR3 is TGTGCCAGCAGTGATTGGGATGGCTACACCTTC. The encoded protein is CASSDWDGYTF.

This chain connects TRBV6-6 to TRBJ1-4, with 10 positions matching TRBD1. The CDR3 totals 16 residues. Per germline, CDR1 MNHNY and CDR2 SVGAGI (reference sequence). V lost 2 bases, J lost 4 bases, and 4 bases stayed unmatched. The CDR3 spells CASSYRQGASNEKLFF. CDR3 in DNA: TGTGCCAGCAGTTACAGACAGGGGGCTAGTAATGAAAAACTGTTTTTT.

The rearrangement joins TRBV7-2 to TRBJ2-3; TRBD2 matches at 7 bases. Losses at the gene ends were 2 bases for V and 0 bases for J; bases not matched to a gene: 11. Per the germline V gene, CDR1 is SGHTA and CDR2 is FQGNSA. The CDR3 runs to 18 residues. The CDR3 DNA follows: TGTGCCAGCAGCTTATTCGGGGGGAGGAGACCGAGCACAGATACGCAGTATTTT. It codes for CASSLFGGRRPSTDTQYF.

The chain combines TRBV7-2 with TRBJ2-6, with no clear D. Looked up from germline, CDR1 is SGHTA and CDR2 is FQGNSA. The length of the CDR3 is 16 residues. With 1 base removed from V and 4 bases from J, the gap between germline ends came to 11 bases. The DNA for the CDR3 is TGTGCCAGCAGCTTAGGCGTCGGTGTGGGGGCCAACGTCCTGACTTTC. As protein: CASSLGVGVGANVLTF.

CDR3 protein: CASSFRNTDTQYF. The CDR3 coding sequence is TGTGCCAGTAGTTTCAGAAACACAGATACGCAGTATTTT. The chain carries TRBV19 and TRBJ2-3; no clear D gene. This CDR3 is built from 13 residues. Germline values: CDR1 LNHDA, CDR2 SQIVND (reference sequence). V was cut by 5 bases and J by 2 bases, with 8 bases left in between.

The J gene is TRBJ1-5, the V gene TRBV6-1, with a tentative D call TRBD1 (6 bases). Germline values: CDR1 MNHNS, CDR2 SASEGT. The CDR3 sequence is 15 residues long. The V and J ends lost 1 base and 10 bases respectively, with 17 bases between them. DNA for the CDR3: TGTGCCAGCAGTGAAGGGAGGGCTGGAGGGGGACCCCAGCATTTT. Translation: CASSEGRAGGGPQHF.

This clone has just one count. V is TRBV15 and J is TRBJ2-7; 7 bases line up with TRBD2. The length of the CDR3 is 18 residues. V shed 1 base and J 0 bases; nucleotides not matched to a gene: 12. The germline V gene encodes CDR1 LNHNV and CDR2 YYDKDF (reference sequence). For the CDR3, the DNA is TGTGCCACCAGCAGAGCCCCTGGGGCTAGCGGCCTCTCCTACGAGCAGTACTTC. It is translated as CATSRAPGASGLSYEQYF.

The chain is built from TRBV28 and TRBJ2-5; D is possibly TRBD1 or TRBD2 (5 bases each). There are 17 residues in the CDR3. Per the germline V gene, CDR1 is MDHEN and CDR2 is SYDVKM. Trimming removed 5 bases from V and 6 bases from J, with 25 bases in between. CDR3 sequence reads: CASSPSWDAPEGKTQYF. The CDR3 DNA sequence: TGTGCCAGCAGTCCCTCCTGGGACGCCCCCGAGGGGAAGACCCAGTACTTC.

The V and J genes are TRBV28 and TRBJ2-7, with 13 nucleotides matching TRBD2. The germline V gene encodes CDR1 MDHEN and CDR2 SYDVKM. The junction had 13 bases not matched to a gene; V was cut back by 7 bases and J by 7 bases. The CDR3 is 16 amino acids. Here the CDR3 reads CASTPWGTSGTPEQYF. The CDR3 DNA reads TGTGCCAGCACCCCTTGGGGGACTAGCGGGACCCCGGAGCAGTACTTC.

The chain recombines TRBV5-5 with TRBJ2-5; maybe TRBD2 (6 bases). V was trimmed by 4 bases and J by 5 bases, leaving 12 bases between them. The CDR3 has 13 amino acids. Germline lookup yields CDR1 SGHKS and CDR2 YYEKEE (reference sequence). The CDR3 nucleotides read TGTGCCAGCAGCCTGGCCACTAGCGAGACCCAGTACTTC. Amino acid sequence: CASSLATSETQYF.

This clone was counted only a few times. The chain employs TRBV4-1 and TRBJ2-3, with 9 positions matching TRBD1. The CDR3 consists of 14 residues. The V gene end was trimmed by 7 bases and the J gene end by 0 bases; junction bases not matched to a gene: 2. Looked up from germline, CDR1 is MGHRA and CDR2 is YSYEKL. DNA of the CDR3: TGCGCCAGCAAACAGGGGGCTAGCACAGATACGCAGTATTTT. Protein product: CASKQGASTDTQYF.

The chain couples TRBV7-9 to TRBJ2-6, with TRBD1 as a possible D gene (6 bases). Looked up from germline, CDR1 is SEHNR and CDR2 is FQNEAQ (reference sequence). V was clipped by 5 bases and J by 0 bases, with 11 bases between them. The CDR3 sequence is 16 residues long. CDR3 in DNA: TGTGCCAGCAGCCTCTCAGGGGTCTCTGGGGCCAACGTCCTGACTTTC. Its translation: CASSLSGVSGANVLTF. Combining the CDR3 with reference TRBV7-9 and TRBJ2-6 gives the whole variable domain DTGVSQNPRHKITKRGQNVTFRCDPISEHNRLYWYRQTLGQGPEFLTYFQNEAQLEKSRLLSDRFSAERPKGSFSTLEIQRTEQGDSAMYLCASSLSGVSGANVLTFGAGSRLTVL.